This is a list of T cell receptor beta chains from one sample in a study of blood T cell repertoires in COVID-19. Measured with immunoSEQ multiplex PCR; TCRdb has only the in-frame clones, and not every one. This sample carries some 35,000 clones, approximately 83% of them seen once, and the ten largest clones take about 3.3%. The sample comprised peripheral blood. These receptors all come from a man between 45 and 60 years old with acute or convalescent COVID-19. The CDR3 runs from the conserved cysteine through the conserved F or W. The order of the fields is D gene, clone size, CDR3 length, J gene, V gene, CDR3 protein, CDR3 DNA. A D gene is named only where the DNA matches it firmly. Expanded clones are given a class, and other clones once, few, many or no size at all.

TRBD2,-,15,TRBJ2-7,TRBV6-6,CASSYPSGSLYEQYF,TGTGCCAGCAGTTACCCTAGCGGGTCACTCTACGAGCAGTACTTC
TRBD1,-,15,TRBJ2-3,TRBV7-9,CASSNRQGSTDTQYF,TGTGCCAGCAGCAACAGACAGGGTAGCACAGATACGCAGTATTTT
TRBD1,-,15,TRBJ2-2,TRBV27,CASSPDRGRTGELFF,TGTGCCAGCAGTCCCGACAGGGGTAGGACCGGGGAGCTGTTTTTT
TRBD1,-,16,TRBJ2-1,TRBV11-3,CASSLPGDREYNEQFF,TGTGCCAGCAGCTTACCCGGGGACAGGGAGTACAATGAGCAGTTCTTC
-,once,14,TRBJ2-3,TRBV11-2,CASSAPITGDTQYF,TGTGCCAGCAGCGCTCCGATAACGGGAGATACGCAGTATTTT
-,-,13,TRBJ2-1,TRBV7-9,CASSLGLWNEQFF,TGTGCCAGCAGCTTAGGTCTATGGAATGAGCAGTTCTTC
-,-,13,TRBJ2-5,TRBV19,CASSSGGRGTQYF,TGTGCCAGTAGTAGTGGAGGGCGGGGGACCCAGTACTTC
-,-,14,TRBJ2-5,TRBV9,CASSVQGLPETQYF,TGTGCCAGCAGCGTACAGGGCCTCCCCGAGACCCAGTACTTC
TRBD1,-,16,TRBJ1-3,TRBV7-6,CASSLQGVGSGNTIYF,TGTGCCAGCAGCTTACAGGGGGTTGGCTCTGGAAACACCATATATTTT
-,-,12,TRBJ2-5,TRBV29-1,CSVGSGAETQYF,TGCAGCGTTGGATCAGGGGCAGAGACCCAGTACTTC
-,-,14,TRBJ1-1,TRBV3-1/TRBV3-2,CATRRAGENTEAFF,TGTGCCACCCGGAGGGCTGGGGAGAACACTGAAGCTTTCTTT
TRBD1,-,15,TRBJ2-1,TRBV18,CASSPIGTGYNEQFF,TGTGCCAGCTCACCTATAGGGACAGGGTACAATGAGCAGTTCTTC
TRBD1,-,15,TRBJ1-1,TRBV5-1,CASSALTGVDTEAFF,TGCGCCAGCAGCGCGCTTACAGGGGTGGACACTGAAGCTTTCTTT
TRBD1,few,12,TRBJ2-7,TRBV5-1,CASSWTGVDPYF,TGCGCCAGCAGCTGGACAGGGGTAGATCCGTACTTC
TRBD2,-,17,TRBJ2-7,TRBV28,CASSTPGLAQDRYEQYF,TGTGCCAGCAGTACCCCGGGACTAGCACAAGACCGATACGAGCAGTACTTC
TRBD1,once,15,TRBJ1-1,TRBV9,CASSPHQGGMGEAFF,TGTGCCAGCAGCCCTCATCAAGGGGGCATGGGTGAAGCTTTCTTT
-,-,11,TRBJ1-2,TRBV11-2,CASSLMSGYTF,TGTGCCAGCAGCTTAATGAGCGGCTACACCTTC
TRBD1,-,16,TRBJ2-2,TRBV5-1,CASSFPGTGYSGELFF,TGCGCCAGCAGCTTTCCGGGGACAGGGTACTCCGGGGAGCTGTTTTTT
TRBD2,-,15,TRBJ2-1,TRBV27,CASSKLAEAPNEQFF,TGTGCCAGCAGTAAACTAGCGGAGGCACCCAATGAGCAGTTCTTC
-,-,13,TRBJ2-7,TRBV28,CASTDAGTYEQYF,TGTGCCAGCACCGACGCGGGTACCTACGAGCAGTACTTC
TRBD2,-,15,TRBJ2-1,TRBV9,CASSVAGLSYNEQFF,TGTGCCAGCAGCGTAGCGGGACTATCCTACAATGAGCAGTTCTTC
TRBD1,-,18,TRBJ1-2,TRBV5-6,CASSSSIRDRGRNYGYTF,TGTGCCAGCAGCTCCAGCATTCGAGACAGGGGACGAAACTATGGCTACACCTTC
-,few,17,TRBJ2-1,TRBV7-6,CASSLGAGGLSYNEQFF,TGTGCCAGCAGCTTAGGGGCAGGAGGACTATCCTACAATGAGCAGTTCTTC
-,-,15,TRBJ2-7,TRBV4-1,CASSQSQAEAYEQYF,TGCGCCAGCAGCCAAAGTCAGGCAGAAGCCTACGAGCAGTACTTC
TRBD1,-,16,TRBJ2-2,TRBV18,CASSPAGQGGTGELFF,TGTGCCAGCTCACCGGCCGGACAGGGGGGCACCGGGGAGCTGTTTTTT
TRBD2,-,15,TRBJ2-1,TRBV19,CASSTPGLAVNEQFF,TGTGCCAGTAGTACCCCGGGACTAGCGGTGAATGAGCAGTTCTTC
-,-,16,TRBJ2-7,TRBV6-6,CASSYPGGRASYEQYF,TGTGCCAGCAGTTACCCTGGTGGGCGGGCCTCCTACGAGCAGTACTTC
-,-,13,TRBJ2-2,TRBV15,CATSRARAGELFF,TGTGCCACCAGCAGAGCGAGGGCCGGGGAGCTGTTTTTT
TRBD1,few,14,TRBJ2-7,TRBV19,CASSIAAGGHEQYF,TGTGCCAGTAGTATAGCGGCAGGGGGTCACGAGCAGTACTTC
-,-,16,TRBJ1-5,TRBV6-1,CASSDLTGYSNQPQHF,TGTGCCAGCAGTGACCTCACAGGGTATAGCAATCAGCCCCAGCATTTT
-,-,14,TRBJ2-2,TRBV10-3,CAISESPRAGELFF,TGTGCCATCAGTGAGTCCCCGAGGGCCGGGGAGCTGTTTTTT